This T cell receptor (beta chain) comes out of a study of T-cell memory formation after mild COVID-19. Study-wide background: The study found TCR clusters largely donor specific. Study-wide points: Cross-reactive memory apparently joined, as some responding clones appeared in pre-infection memory. Day 15 to 85 contracting clones showed balanced CD4/CD8; day 15 to 37 expanders favored CD4+. Largely, contracting CD4+ clones fell within CM and EM, and contracting CD8+ clones within EMRA.

The CDR3 runs to 17 residues. Trimming removed 5 bases from V and 9 bases from J; junction bases left unmatched: 18. Looked up from germline, CDR1 is SGHAT and CDR2 is FQNNGV. Concerning this clonotype itself: The antigen remains unidentified.

In TCRdb, the 5' RACE reads were re-called with MiXCR into one record per CDR3 protein. The top ten hold roughly 21% of the sample, which has about 430,000 distinct CDR3 sequences, around 17% seen once. V gene TRBV11-2 combines with J gene TRBJ2-3; 9 bases align to TRBD1. Specimen: PBMCs or a T cell subset sorted from them (not recorded which). The sequence was collected from a man between 18 and 35 years old who had mild COVID-19 (a few samples of this study predate the infection). Cell type and time point are not known. CDR3 bases: TGTGCCAGCAGCCTTGGCCGGACCTGGACAGGGGAGGGAACGCAGTATTTT. As protein: CASSLGRTWTGEGTQYF. The variable domain in full, completed from reference TRBV11-2 and TRBJ2-3, reads EAGVAQSPRYKIIEKRQSVAFWCNPISGHATLYWYQQILGQGPKLLIQFQNNGVVDDSQLPKDRFSAERLKGVDSTLKIQPAKLEDSAVYLCASSLGRTWTGEGTQYFGPGTRLTVL.